The 22 T cell receptor beta chains below come from one sample, sequenced in a study of blood T cell repertoires in COVID-19. Some clones are missing from TCRdb's copy, which holds only in-frame ones; the method was immunoSEQ multiplex PCR. The data hold 200,000 to 250,000 clones, with approximately 91% observed a single time. Sample: peripheral blood. The receptors derive from a middle-aged woman with acute or convalescent COVID-19.

The rearrangement uses TRBV9 and TRBJ1-3; TRBD1 might be the D (5 bases). The CDR3 covers 14 residues. V was pared by 3 bases and J by 0 bases, with 7 bases between. The germline gives CDR1 SGDLS, CDR2 YYNGEE. CDR3 residues: CASSAGYSGNTIYF. In DNA form, the CDR3 reads TGTGCCAGCAGCGCAGGGTACTCTGGAAACACCATATATTTT. The full variable domain, rest sourced from reference TRBV9 and TRBJ1-3, is DSGVTQTPKHLITATGQRVTLRCSPRSGDLSVYWYQQSLDQGLQFLIQYYNGEERAKGNILERFSAQQFPDLHSELNLSSLELGDSALYFCASSAGYSGNTIYFGEGSWLTVV.

This chain links TRBV6-6 with TRBJ1-2; a possible D gene is TRBD1 (6 bases). Germline V CDR1 and CDR2: MNHNY, SVGAGI (reference sequence). There are 15 residues in the CDR3. V dropped 2 bases and J dropped 3 bases, with 13 bases sitting between them. CDR3: CASSYPTGEHYGYTF. DNA for the CDR3: TGTGCCAGCAGTTACCCGACAGGCGAACACTATGGCTACACCTTC.

CDR3 residues: CASSQGGRGEAFF. The CDR3 DNA reads TGCGCCAGCAGCCAAGGTGGACGGGGTGAAGCTTTCTTT. This chain connects TRBV4-1 to TRBJ1-1; no firm D call. With 1 base removed from V and 7 bases from J, the gap between germline ends came to 10 bases. This CDR3 contains 13 residues. Germline V gene sequence: CDR1 MGHRA, CDR2 YSYEKL.

This clone was observed a few times. The rearrangement uses TRBV24-1 and TRBJ2-7; tentative D call: TRBD1 (6 bases). This CDR3 comprises 13 residues. The V and J ends lost 4 bases and 6 bases respectively, with 12 bases between them. From germline, CDR1 is KGHDR and CDR2 SFDVKD. This CDR3 is CATSERTGPEQYV. CDR3 coding DNA: TGTGCCACCAGTGAGAGAACAGGGCCCGAGCAGTACGTC.

The genes are TRBV2 and TRBJ1-2; D unclear. V was cut by 4 bases and J by 8 bases, with 20 bases left in between. The CDR3 totals 15 residues. Germline CDR1 reads SNHLY; CDR2 reads FYNNEI. CDR3 nucleotides: TGTGCCAGCAGTGTTAGTAGGGAGACCCTCGGGGGCTACACCTTC. Protein sequence: CASSVSRETLGGYTF.

The chain has TRBV11-2 and TRBJ1-2, with 10 bases aligning to TRBD1. The germline CDR1 and CDR2 sequences are SGHAT and FQNNGV. This CDR3 is built from 16 residues. Trimming took 5 bases from V and 7 from J; bases not matched to a gene: 13. CDR3 in amino acids: CASSPPFGTGDFGYTF. CDR3 coding DNA: TGTGCCAGCAGCCCCCCGTTCGGGACAGGGGATTTTGGCTACACCTTC.

J is TRBJ1-1 and V is TRBV4-1; D not resolved. V shed 0 bases and J shed 4 bases, with 9 bases lying between them. The CDR3 runs 14 residues. Germline V gives CDR1 MGHRA, CDR2 YSYEKL. DNA of the CDR3: TGCGCCAGCAGCCAAGAGGGGAGTTTCACTGAAGCTTTCTTT. Amino acids: CASSQEGSFTEAFF.

The rearrangement links TRBV10-3 to TRBJ1-1; TRBD1 matches 8 bases. J was trimmed by 8 bases and V by 6 bases; bases with no gene match: 11. Germline assignment: CDR1 ENHRY and CDR2 SYGVKD. CDR3 length: 14 residues. CDR3 nucleotides: TGTGCCATCAGCCTCTCCTTGGACAGGGAAGAAGCTTTCTTT. This encodes CAISLSLDREEAFF.

V gene TRBV11-2 combines with J gene TRBJ2-1; 10 bases match TRBD2. CDR1 and CDR2 (germline): SGHAT, FQNNGV. CDR3 size: 14 residues. J lost 8 bases, V lost 6 bases, and 7 bases had no gene match. CDR3 nucleotides: TGTGCCAGCAGTTCACTAGCGGGGTGGCATGAGCAGTTCTTC. It is translated as CASSSLAGWHEQFF. Full variable domain (remainder filled in from reference TRBV11-2 and TRBJ2-1): EAGVAQSPRYKIIEKRQSVAFWCNPISGHATLYWYQQILGQGPKLLIQFQNNGVVDDSQLPKDRFSAERLKGVDSTLKIQPAKLEDSAVYLCASSSLAGWHEQFFGPGTRLTVL.

This clone showed up just a few times. This chain uses TRBV30 with TRBJ1-5; no firm D call. The V gene's germline CDR1 is GTSNPN and CDR2 SVGIG (reference sequence). The CDR3 covers 14 residues. Trimming removed 2 bases from V and 0 bases from J, with 8 bases in between. The CDR3 sequence is CAWSRETSNQPQHF. DNA for the CDR3: TGTGCCTGGAGTCGCGAAACTAGCAATCAGCCCCAGCATTTT.

J is TRBJ1-1 and V is TRBV5-1, with D perhaps matching TRBD1 (5 bases). This CDR3 region has 14 residues. Germline lookup yields CDR1 SGHRS and CDR2 YFSETQ. The ends were cut back, 5 bases at V and 1 base at J, with 12 bases in the middle. The CDR3 is CASRQGFGNTEAFF. The CDR3 DNA reads TGCGCCAGCAGGCAGGGATTTGGGAACACTGAAGCTTTCTTT.

The rearrangement links TRBV9 to TRBJ2-2; a weak D match, TRBD1 (5 bases). Between the trimmed V and J ends, which lost 0 bases and 3 bases, there was a span of 9 bases. CDR3 length: 15 amino acids. Germline CDR1 reads SGDLS; CDR2 reads YYNGEE. For the CDR3, the DNA is TGTGCCAGCAGCGTAGGACAGCTCGACACCGGGGAGCTGTTTTTT. Translated: CASSVGQLDTGELFF.

This chain uses TRBV5-6 with TRBJ1-2, with 9 bases lining up with TRBD1. Trimming cost V 3 bases and J 6 bases; bases outside gene matches: 6. Germline V CDR1 and CDR2: SGHDT, YYEEEE. The CDR3 contains 14 residues. CDR3 in amino acids: CASSWGTGIHGYTF. CDR3 in DNA: TGTGCCAGCAGCTGGGGGACAGGGATCCATGGCTACACCTTC.

The V gene is TRBV6-5, the J gene TRBJ1-2, with D tentatively TRBD1 (6 bases). Germline V lookup: CDR1 MNHEY, CDR2 SVGAGI. This CDR3 spans 13 amino acids. Trimming left V 9 bases short and J 4 bases short, with 15 bases between. The CDR3 loop is CASTDSSLYGYTF. CDR3 sequence (DNA): TGTGCCAGTACGGACAGCTCCCTCTATGGCTACACCTTC.

The sample holds one count of this clone. J is TRBJ2-3 and V is TRBV7-3; D gene uncertain. CDR1 and CDR2 from the germline V gene are SGHTA and FQGTGA. Between the trimmed V and J ends, which lost 1 base and 5 bases, there was a span of 10 bases. The length of the CDR3 is 14 residues. The CDR3 loop is CASSLMSAEDTQYF. DNA of the CDR3: TGTGCCAGCAGCTTAATGAGCGCAGAAGATACGCAGTATTTT.

V is TRBV24-1 and J is TRBJ1-1; 12 bases agree with TRBD1. CDR1 is KGHDR, CDR2 SFDVKD, per germline. V gave up 4 bases and J gave up 1 base; unmatched junction bases: 6. The CDR3 runs 17 residues. CDR3 coding DNA: TGTGCCACCAGTGAGGGGGGGACAGGGGGCAGGAACACTGAAGCTTTCTTT. Protein sequence: CATSEGGTGGRNTEAFF.

The chain uses TRBV3-1 (or the pseudogene TRBV3-2) and TRBJ1-1; 7 bases align to TRBD1. Per the germline V gene, CDR1 is LGHDT and CDR2 is YNNKEL (reference sequence). Trimming cost V 4 bases and J 1 base; bases outside gene matches: 12. The CDR3 length is 17 residues. The CDR3 sequence is CASSPGTVRAKNTEAFF. For the CDR3, the DNA is TGTGCCAGCAGCCCCGGGACAGTGAGAGCCAAGAACACTGAAGCTTTCTTT.

The chain employs TRBV18 and TRBJ1-1, with a possible D match to TRBD1 (5 bases). This CDR3 is built from 14 residues. Germline assignment: CDR1 KGHSH and CDR2 LQKENI. Trimming left V 3 bases short and J 11 bases short, with 19 bases between. The CDR3: CASSPGGDVGRAFF. The DNA of the CDR3 is TGTGCCAGCTCACCGGGGGGGGACGTCGGACGGGCTTTCTTT.

The J gene is TRBJ1-3, the V gene TRBV7-2; 7 bases agree with TRBD1. This CDR3 is built from 18 residues. V shed 4 bases and J 0 bases; nucleotides not matched to a gene: 12. The germline CDR1 and CDR2 sequences are SGHTA and FQGNSA. CDR3 sequence (DNA): TGTGCCAGCAGCTCCGTACCGGGACAGTTAATCTCTGGAAACACCATATATTTT. It codes for CASSSVPGQLISGNTIYF.

This sequence joins TRBV6-5 and TRBJ1-2; weak D call: TRBD1 (6 bases). Germline CDR1 reads MNHEY; CDR2 reads SVGAGI. The CDR3 consists of 15 residues. Trimming removed 2 bases from V and 5 bases from J, with 15 bases in between. CDR3 sequence: CASSYTPDSLYGYTF. The CDR3 nucleotides read TGTGCCAGCAGTTACACGCCGGACAGCCTTTATGGCTACACCTTC.

V gene TRBV19 combines with J gene TRBJ1-5; 9 nucleotides align to TRBD1. After removal of 7 bases from V and 7 bases from J, the junction contained 8 bases not matched to a gene. CDR3 length: 14 residues. Germline V gives CDR1 LNHDA, CDR2 SQIVND (reference sequence). CDR3 residues: CASKRTGGGQPQHF. In DNA form, the CDR3 reads TGTGCCAGTAAGCGTACAGGGGGCGGACAGCCCCAGCATTTT.

The chain's CDR3 is CASSPGPGQGGYGYTF. CDR3 DNA: TGTGCCAGCAGCCCAGGCCCGGGACAGGGAGGCTATGGCTACACCTTC. The chain joins TRBV7-2 to TRBJ1-2; the match to TRBD1 covers 9 bases. The junction had 11 bases not matched to a gene; V was cut back by 5 bases and J by 4 bases. CDR1 SGHTA and CDR2 FQGNSA come from the germline V gene. The CDR3 runs to 16 residues.